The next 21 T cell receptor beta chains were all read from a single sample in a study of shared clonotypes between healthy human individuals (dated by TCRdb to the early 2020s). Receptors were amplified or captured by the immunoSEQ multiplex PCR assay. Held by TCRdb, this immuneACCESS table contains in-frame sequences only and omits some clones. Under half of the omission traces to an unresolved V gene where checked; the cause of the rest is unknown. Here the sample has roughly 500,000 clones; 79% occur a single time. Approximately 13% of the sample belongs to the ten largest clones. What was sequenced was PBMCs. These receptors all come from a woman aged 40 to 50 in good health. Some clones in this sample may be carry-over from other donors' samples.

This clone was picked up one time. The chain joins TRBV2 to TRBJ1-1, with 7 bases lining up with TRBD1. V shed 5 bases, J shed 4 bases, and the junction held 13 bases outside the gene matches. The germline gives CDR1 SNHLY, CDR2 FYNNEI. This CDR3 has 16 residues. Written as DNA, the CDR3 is TGTGCCAGCAGTCCCCCCGGGACAGCAGGGAGCACTGAAGCTTTCTTT. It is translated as CASSPPGTAGSTEAFF.

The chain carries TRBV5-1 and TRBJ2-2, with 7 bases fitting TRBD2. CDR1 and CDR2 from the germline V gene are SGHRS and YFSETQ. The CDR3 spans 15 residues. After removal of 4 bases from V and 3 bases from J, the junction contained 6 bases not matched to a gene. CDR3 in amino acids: CASSPPRGDTGELFF. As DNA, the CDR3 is TGCGCCAGCAGCCCCCCCCGGGGGGACACCGGGGAGCTGTTTTTT.

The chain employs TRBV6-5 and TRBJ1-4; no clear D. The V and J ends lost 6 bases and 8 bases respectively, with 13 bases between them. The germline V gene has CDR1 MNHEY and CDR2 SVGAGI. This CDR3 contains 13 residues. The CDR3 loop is CASSSKENEKLFF. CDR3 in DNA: TGTGCCAGCAGCTCAAAGGAAAACGAAAAACTGTTTTTT.

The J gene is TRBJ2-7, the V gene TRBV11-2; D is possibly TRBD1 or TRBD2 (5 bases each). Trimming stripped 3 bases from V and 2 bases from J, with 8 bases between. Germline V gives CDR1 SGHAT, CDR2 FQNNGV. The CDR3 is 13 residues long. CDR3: CASSLRGAYEQYF. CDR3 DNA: TGTGCCAGCAGCTTGCGAGGGGCCTACGAGCAGTACTTC.

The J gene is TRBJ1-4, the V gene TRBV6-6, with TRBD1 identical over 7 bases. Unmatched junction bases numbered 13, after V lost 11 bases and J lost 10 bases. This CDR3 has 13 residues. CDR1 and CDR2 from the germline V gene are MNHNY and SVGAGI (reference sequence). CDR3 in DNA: TGTGCCGGCCAGGGGGATGATAGAGGAAAACTGTTTTTT. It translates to CAGQGDDRGKLFF.

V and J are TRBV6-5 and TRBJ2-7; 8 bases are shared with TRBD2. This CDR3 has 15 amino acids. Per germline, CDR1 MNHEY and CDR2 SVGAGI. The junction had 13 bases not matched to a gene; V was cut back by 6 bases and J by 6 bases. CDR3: CASRKDSGNRFEQYF. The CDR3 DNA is TGTGCCAGCAGAAAGGATAGCGGGAATCGCTTCGAGCAGTACTTC.

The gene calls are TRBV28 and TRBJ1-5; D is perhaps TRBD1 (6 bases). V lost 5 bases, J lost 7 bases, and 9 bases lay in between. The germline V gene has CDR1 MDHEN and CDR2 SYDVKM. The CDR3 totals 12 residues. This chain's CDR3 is CASSTGSQPQHF. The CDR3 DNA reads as TGTGCCAGCAGTACAGGGAGCCAGCCCCAGCATTTT.

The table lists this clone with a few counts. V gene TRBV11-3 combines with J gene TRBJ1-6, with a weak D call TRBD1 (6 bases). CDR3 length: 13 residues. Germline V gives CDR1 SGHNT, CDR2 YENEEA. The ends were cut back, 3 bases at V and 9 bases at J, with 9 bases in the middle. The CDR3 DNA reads TGTGCCAGCAGCTTGTTACAGGGTTCACCCCTCCACTTT. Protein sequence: CASSLLQGSPLHF.

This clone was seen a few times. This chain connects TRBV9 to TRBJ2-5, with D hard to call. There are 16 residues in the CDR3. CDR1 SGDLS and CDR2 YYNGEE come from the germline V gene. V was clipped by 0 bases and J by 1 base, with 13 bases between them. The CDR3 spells CASSVGDLGSQETQYF. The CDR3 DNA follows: TGTGCCAGCAGCGTAGGGGATTTGGGAAGCCAAGAGACCCAGTACTTC.

The CDR3 loop is CASGGLSGSYNEQFF. In nucleotides, the CDR3 is TGTGCCTCCGGGGGACTTTCCGGCTCCTACAATGAGCAGTTCTTC. The J gene is TRBJ2-1, the V gene TRBV19; D may be TRBD2 (6 bases). Trimming removed 11 bases from V and 0 bases from J, with 17 bases in between. The CDR3 is made up of 15 amino acids. Germline V gene data show CDR1 as LNHDA and CDR2 as SQIVND (reference sequence).

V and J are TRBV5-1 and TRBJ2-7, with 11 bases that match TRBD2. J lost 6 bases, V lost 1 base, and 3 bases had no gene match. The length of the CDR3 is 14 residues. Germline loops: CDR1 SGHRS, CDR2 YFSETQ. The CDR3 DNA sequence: TGCGCCAGCAGCTTGACCGGGACTAGCGGCGAGCAGTACTTC. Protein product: CASSLTGTSGEQYF. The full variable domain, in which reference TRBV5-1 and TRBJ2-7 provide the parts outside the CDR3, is KAGVTQTPRYLIKTRGQQVTLSCSPISGHRSVSWYQQTPGQGLQFLFEYFSETQRNKGNFPGRFSGRQFSNSRSEMNVSTLELGDSALYLCASSLTGTSGEQYFGPGTRLTVT.

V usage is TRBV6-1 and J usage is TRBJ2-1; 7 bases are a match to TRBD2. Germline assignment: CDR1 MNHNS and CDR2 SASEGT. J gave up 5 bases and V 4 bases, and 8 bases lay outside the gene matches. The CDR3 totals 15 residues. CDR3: CASSVGASGDNEQFF. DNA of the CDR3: TGTGCCAGCAGTGTTGGGGCGAGCGGGGACAATGAGCAGTTCTTC.

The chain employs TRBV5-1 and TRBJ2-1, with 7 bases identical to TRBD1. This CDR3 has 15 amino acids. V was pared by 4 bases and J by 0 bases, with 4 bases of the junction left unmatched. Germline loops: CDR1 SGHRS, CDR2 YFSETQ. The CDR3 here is CASSMGQISYNEQFF. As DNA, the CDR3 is TGCGCCAGCAGCATGGGACAGATCTCCTACAATGAGCAGTTCTTC.

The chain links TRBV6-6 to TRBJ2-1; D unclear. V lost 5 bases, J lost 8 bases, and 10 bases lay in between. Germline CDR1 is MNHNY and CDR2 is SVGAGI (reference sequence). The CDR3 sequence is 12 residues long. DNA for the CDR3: TGTGCCAGCAGTGCCTCCTTAGATGAGCAGTTCTTC. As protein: CASSASLDEQFF.

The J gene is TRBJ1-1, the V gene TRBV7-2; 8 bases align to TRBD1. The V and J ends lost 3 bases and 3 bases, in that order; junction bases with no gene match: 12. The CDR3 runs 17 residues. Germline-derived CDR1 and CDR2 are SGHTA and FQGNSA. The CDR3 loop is CASSFAGQGAGYTEAFF. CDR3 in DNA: TGTGCCAGCAGCTTTGCTGGTCAGGGGGCCGGGTACACTGAAGCTTTCTTT.

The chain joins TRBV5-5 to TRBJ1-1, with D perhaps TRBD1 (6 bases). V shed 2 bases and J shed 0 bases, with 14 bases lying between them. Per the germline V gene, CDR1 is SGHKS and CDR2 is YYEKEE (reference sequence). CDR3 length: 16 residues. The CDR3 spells CASSFSPQGLNTEAFF. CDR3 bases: TGTGCCAGCAGCTTTTCACCACAGGGTTTGAACACTGAAGCTTTCTTT.

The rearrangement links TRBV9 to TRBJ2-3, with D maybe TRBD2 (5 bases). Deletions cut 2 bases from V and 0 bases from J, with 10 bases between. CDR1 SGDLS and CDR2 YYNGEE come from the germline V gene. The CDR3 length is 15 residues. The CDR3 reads CASSVTAVSTDTQYF. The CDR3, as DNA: TGTGCCAGCAGCGTCACAGCGGTGAGCACAGATACGCAGTATTTT.

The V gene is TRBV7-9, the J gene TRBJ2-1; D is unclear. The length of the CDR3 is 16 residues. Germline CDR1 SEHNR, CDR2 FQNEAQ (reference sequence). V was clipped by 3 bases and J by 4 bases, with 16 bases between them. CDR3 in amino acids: CASSFGPAGSYNEQFF. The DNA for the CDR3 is TGTGCCAGCAGCTTTGGCCCTGCTGGATCTTACAATGAGCAGTTCTTC.

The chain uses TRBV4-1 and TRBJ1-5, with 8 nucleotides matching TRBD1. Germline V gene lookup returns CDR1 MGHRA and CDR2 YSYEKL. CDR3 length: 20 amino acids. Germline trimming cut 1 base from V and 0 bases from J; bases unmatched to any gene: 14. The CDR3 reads CASSQGDPRTGNYSNQPQHF. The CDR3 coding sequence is TGCGCCAGCAGCCAAGGTGACCCTCGGACAGGGAATTATAGCAATCAGCCCCAGCATTTT.

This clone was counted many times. This CDR3 reads CSGGLRGYNEQFF. The CDR3 region has the DNA TGCAGCGGTGGCCTTAGGGGGTACAATGAGCAGTTCTTC. The V gene is TRBV29-1, the J gene TRBJ2-1; possibly TRBD1 for D (6 bases). The CDR3 has 13 amino acids. CDR1 and CDR2 (germline): SQVTM, ANQGSEA. Trimming removed 7 bases at V and 4 bases at J, with 14 bases between.

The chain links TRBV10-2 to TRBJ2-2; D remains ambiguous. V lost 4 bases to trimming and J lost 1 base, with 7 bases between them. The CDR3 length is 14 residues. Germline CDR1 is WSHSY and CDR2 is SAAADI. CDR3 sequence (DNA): TGCGCCAGCAGTGGAGGCAAGAACACCGGGGAGCTGTTTTTT. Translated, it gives CASSGGKNTGELFF.